Each of the 26 T cell receptor beta chains below was sequenced from the same sample in a study of T cells after yellow fever vaccination. TCRdb passed the 5' RACE reads through MiXCR, listing each CDR3 protein once. The sample lists 450,000 to 600,000 distinct CDR3 sequences, 13% occurring once. Sequencing used PBMCs, obtained on the day of the yellow fever booster vaccination. The receptors were gathered from a man aged 25-45 years who received the YFV17D yellow fever vaccine.

This clonotype was picked up a small number of times. The V call is TRBV10-3, the J call TRBJ2-1; 11 bases are a match to TRBD1. CDR1 is ENHRY, CDR2 SYGVKD, per germline. Germline trimming cut 4 bases from V and 0 bases from J; bases unmatched to any gene: 14. This CDR3 region has 20 residues. The CDR3 here is CAISAAKGQGGTSSYNEQFF. The CDR3 DNA follows: TGTGCCATCAGTGCCGCCAAGGGACAGGGGGGAACTAGCTCCTACAATGAGCAGTTCTTC.

This clonotype was picked up a small number of times. The J gene is TRBJ1-3, the V gene TRBV11-1, with D perhaps TRBD1 (6 bases). The CDR3 spans 15 residues. Germline V lookup: CDR1 SGHAT, CDR2 FQDESV (reference sequence). Trimming removed 5 bases from V and 0 bases from J, with 11 bases in between. CDR3 sequence reads: CASSADRYSGNTIYF. CDR3 in DNA: TGTGCCAGCAGCGCCGACAGGTACTCTGGAAACACCATATATTTT.

This clonotype was seen more than once but under ten times. The rearrangement links TRBV12-3 or TRBV12-4 to TRBJ1-1, with D unclear. V was trimmed by 3 bases and J by 5 bases, leaving 13 bases between them. The CDR3 has 14 amino acids. The CDR3 here is CASSFSSGLTEAFF. CDR3 DNA: TGTGCCAGCAGTTTTTCCTCAGGCCTAACTGAAGCTTTCTTT.

The V and J genes are TRBV6-2 or TRBV6-3 and TRBJ1-1; D call uncertain. The CDR3 runs 15 residues. V was cut by 4 bases and J by 2 bases, with 14 bases left in between. The V gene's germline CDR1 is MNHEY and CDR2 SVGEGT. The CDR3 DNA is TGTGCCAGCAGTTCCGCGAAGACATTTAACACTGAAGCTTTCTTT. Amino acid sequence: CASSSAKTFNTEAFF.

This chain joins TRBV20-1 and TRBJ1-3; no definite D call. Deletions cut 5 bases from V and 2 bases from J, with 13 bases between. Germline V gene lookup returns CDR1 DFQATT and CDR2 SNEGSKA (reference sequence). The CDR3 length is 14 residues. DNA of the CDR3: TGCAGTGCTCCGACATCTCCCGCTGGAAACACCATATATTTT. Translating it yields CSAPTSPAGNTIYF.

The gene calls are TRBV5-1 and TRBJ2-1; the match to TRBD2 covers 10 bases. V lost 4 bases to trimming and J lost 3 bases; unmatched junction nucleotides: 7. This CDR3 is built from 16 residues. Germline assignment: CDR1 SGHRS and CDR2 YFSETQ. The CDR3 DNA sequence: TGCGCCAGCAGCCCGCTGGGACTAGCGAACTACAATGAGCAGTTCTTC. Protein sequence: CASSPLGLANYNEQFF.

This clonotype was detected ten times or more. The chain recombines TRBV20-1 with TRBJ2-7; 13 bases map to TRBD2. The trim removed 5 bases at V and 3 bases at J, leaving 4 bases unmatched. This CDR3 has 14 residues. The germline V gene has CDR1 DFQATT and CDR2 SNEGSKA (reference sequence). The DNA for the CDR3 is TGCAGTGCTCCTCGGACTAGCGGGAGCTACGAGCAGTACTTC. This sequence encodes CSAPRTSGSYEQYF.

The chain combines TRBV20-1 with TRBJ2-7; 8 nucleotides align to TRBD2. The CDR3 has 16 amino acids. Trimming removed 3 bases from V and 5 bases from J; junction bases left unmatched: 15. CDR1 and CDR2 from the germline V gene are DFQATT and SNEGSKA (reference sequence). DNA of the CDR3: TGCAGTGCTAGGGGGGGTAGCGGGATGGGCCGGGACGAGCAGTACTTC. Its translation: CSARGGSGMGRDEQYF.

The chain uses TRBV20-1 and TRBJ2-1, with D maybe TRBD2 (6 bases). The CDR3 covers 14 residues. V shed 2 bases and J shed 10 bases, with 18 bases lying between them. Germline assignment: CDR1 DFQATT and CDR2 SNEGSKA (reference sequence). The CDR3 sequence is CSARFGGGLAEQFF. In nucleotides, the CDR3 is TGCAGTGCTAGATTCGGGGGAGGCCTTGCAGAGCAGTTCTTC.

The rearrangement joins TRBV18 to TRBJ2-5; D is unclear. Germline loops: CDR1 KGHSH, CDR2 LQKENI. The ends were cut back, 5 bases at V and 2 bases at J, with 3 bases in the middle. The CDR3 loop spans 11 amino acids. Here the CDR3 reads CASSKQETQYF. Here the CDR3 DNA reads TGTGCCAGCTCAAAACAAGAGACCCAGTACTTC.

This chain connects TRBV18 to TRBJ1-4; D is unresolved. Germline V CDR1 and CDR2: KGHSH, LQKENI. V lost 3 bases and J 3 bases, leaving 11 bases between the germline ends. The length of the CDR3 is 15 residues. The CDR3: CASSPTMTPNEKLFF. In DNA form, the CDR3 reads TGTGCCAGCTCACCCACGATGACGCCTAATGAAAAACTGTTTTTT.

The chain couples TRBV10-3 to TRBJ2-7; perhaps TRBD1 as D (5 bases). CDR3 size: 13 residues. Germline V lookup: CDR1 ENHRY, CDR2 SYGVKD. Trimming took 11 bases from V and 1 from J, leaving 15 bases between them. CDR3 sequence reads: CAVTQGTSYEQYF. The CDR3 nucleotides are TGTGCCGTCACCCAGGGCACGTCCTACGAGCAGTACTTC.

This clonotype was picked up many times. The rearrangement uses TRBV7-6 and TRBJ2-1, with TRBD2 identical over 10 bases. The CDR3 consists of 14 residues. CDR1 SGHVS and CDR2 FNYEAQ come from the germline V gene. The J segment lost 6 bases and the V segment lost 5 bases, leaving 4 bases of the junction unmatched. The CDR3 sequence is CASSPGTSANEQFF. The CDR3 region has the DNA TGTGCCAGCAGCCCCGGGACTAGCGCCAATGAGCAGTTCTTC.

This clonotype has just a few counts. The genes are TRBV29-1 and TRBJ2-2, with TRBD2 identical over 13 bases. V was pared by 7 bases and J by 5 bases, with 10 bases of the junction left unmatched. The germline V gene has CDR1 SQVTM and CDR2 ANQGSEA. The CDR3 is 16 residues long. For the CDR3, the DNA is TGCAGCGCCGGGCCACTAGCGGGAGGGGTTACCGGGGAGCTGTTTTTT. This encodes CSAGPLAGGVTGELFF.

This clonotype was counted only a few times. The chain has TRBV7-6 and TRBJ2-1; D uncertain. The CDR3 spans 15 residues. V lost 1 base, J lost 2 bases, and 9 bases lay in between. The V gene's germline CDR1 is SGHVS and CDR2 FNYEAQ. CDR3 region: CASSLVDQTYNEQFF. Here the CDR3 DNA reads TGTGCCAGCAGCTTAGTTGACCAAACCTACAATGAGCAGTTCTTC.

In this sample, this clonotype turned up a few times. The rearrangement joins TRBV7-2 to TRBJ2-7; possible D gene TRBD1, 5 bases. The CDR3 covers 17 residues. V lost 5 bases to trimming and J lost 3 bases, with 23 bases between them. CDR1 SGHTA and CDR2 FQGNSA come from the germline V gene. The CDR3 DNA sequence: TGTGCCAGCAGCCCGATGTGGGGCTACCCTGGGCGCTACGAGCAGTACTTC. Translated: CASSPMWGYPGRYEQYF.

V gene TRBV24-1 combines with J gene TRBJ2-3; 11 bases are shared with TRBD2. The trim removed 3 bases at V and 6 bases at J, leaving 4 bases unmatched. Looked up from germline, CDR1 is KGHDR and CDR2 is SFDVKD. The CDR3 has 15 residues. Here the CDR3 DNA reads TGTGCCACCAGTGATACTAGCGGGAGTGACGATACGCAGTATTTT. This encodes CATSDTSGSDDTQYF.

This clonotype was detected only a few times. The J gene is TRBJ2-3, the V gene TRBV20-1; 7 bases map to TRBD2. The ends lost 2 bases at V and 1 base at J; junction bases unmatched: 15. The CDR3 is 18 amino acids. Germline CDR1 DFQATT, CDR2 SNEGSKA (reference sequence). In DNA, the CDR3 is TGCAGTGCTAGATTACTGGAGGGACGGGGGGTTGGCACAGATACGCAGTATTTT. As protein: CSARLLEGRGVGTDTQYF.

The chain joins TRBV5-1 to TRBJ2-7; 7 nucleotides match TRBD1. The germline gives CDR1 SGHRS, CDR2 YFSETQ. With 5 bases clipped from V and 0 bases from J, the junction kept 8 bases outside the gene matches. The CDR3 is 15 amino acids. For the CDR3, the DNA is TGCGCCAGCAGGGAGGTGGCAGGGGGCTCCTACGAGCAGTACTTC. This sequence encodes CASREVAGGSYEQYF.

The chain employs TRBV18 and TRBJ2-5; D call uncertain. This CDR3 contains 15 residues. CDR1 is KGHSH, CDR2 LQKENI, per germline. V lost 0 bases to trimming and J lost 6 bases, with 14 bases between them. CDR3 DNA sequence: TGTGCCAGCTCACCACCAGGATCAATAGGCCAGACCCAGTACTTC. It translates to CASSPPGSIGQTQYF. The full variable domain, completed using reference TRBV18 and TRBJ2-5, is NAGVMQNPRHLVRRRGQEARLRCSPMKGHSHVYWYRQLPEEGLKFMVYLQKENIIDESGMPKERFSAEFPKEGPSILRIQQVVRGDSAAYFCASSPPGSIGQTQYFGPGTRLLVL.

The table lists this clonotype with many counts. This chain connects TRBV7-2 to TRBJ2-7; D might be TRBD1 (5 bases). The CDR3 runs to 12 residues. The germline V and J ends were trimmed by 5 bases and 4 bases, with 9 bases remaining between them. Per germline, CDR1 SGHTA and CDR2 FQGNSA. The CDR3 here is CASSQGGYEQYF. CDR3 nucleotides: TGTGCCAGCAGCCAGGGTGGATACGAGCAGTACTTC.

This clonotype was seen more than once but under ten times. The rearrangement uses TRBV7-2 and TRBJ1-2, with TRBD1 matching 8 bases. The CDR3 runs to 13 residues. The J segment lost 8 bases and the V segment lost 7 bases, leaving 9 bases of the junction unmatched. The germline gives CDR1 SGHTA, CDR2 FQGNSA. The CDR3 bases are TGTGCCAGCATCCAAACAGGGGGTCTAGGCTACACCTTC. It encodes CASIQTGGLGYTF.

The chain employs TRBV6-5 and TRBJ2-6, with D uncertain. The CDR3 totals 15 residues. The V gene's germline CDR1 is MNHEY and CDR2 SVGAGI. Trimming removed 2 bases from V and 0 bases from J, with 5 bases in between. DNA for the CDR3: TGTGCCAGCAGTTACGATCCCTCTGGGGCCAACGTCCTGACTTTC. Translated, it gives CASSYDPSGANVLTF.

The chain has TRBV6-1 and TRBJ1-5, with 9 nucleotides matching TRBD1. Germline V CDR1 and CDR2: MNHNS, SASEGT. The CDR3 has 14 amino acids. The J segment lost 7 bases and the V segment lost 8 bases, leaving 9 bases of the junction unmatched. CDR3 nucleotide sequence: TGTGCCAGCGGGAAACAGGGGGCGGGACAGCCCCAGCATTTT. Translating gives CASGKQGAGQPQHF.

This clonotype was recorded at least ten times. V and J are TRBV6-5 and TRBJ1-4; perhaps TRBD1 as D (5 bases). The V end lost 4 bases, the J end lost 8 bases, and 11 bases lay between the germline ends. CDR3 length equals 13 residues. Per germline, CDR1 MNHEY and CDR2 SVGAGI. CDR3 sequence reads: CASSWRDGEKLFF. The CDR3 region has the DNA TGTGCCAGCAGTTGGAGGGACGGCGAAAAACTGTTTTTT.

This clonotype was picked up a small number of times. The V gene is TRBV11-3, the J gene TRBJ2-3, with D uncertain. Germline V lookup: CDR1 SGHNT, CDR2 YENEEA. V dropped 3 bases and J dropped 5 bases, with 15 bases sitting between them. This CDR3 comprises 15 residues. The CDR3: CASSLGSELGDTQYF. CDR3 sequence (DNA): TGTGCCAGCAGCTTGGGGTCTGAGCTCGGAGATACGCAGTATTTT.